The source of this T cell receptor (beta chain) is a study of shared clonotypes between healthy human individuals. From germline, CDR1 is LNHDA and CDR2 SQIVND (reference sequence). There are 15 residues in the CDR3. Trimming pared 3 bases from V and 6 bases from J, leaving 15 bases between. Only CD45RO-negative cells positively selected for CCR7 counted as naive CD8 cells, so terminally differentiated effector memory CD45RA+ cells were excluded. Some clones are missing from TCRdb's copy, which holds only in-frame ones; the method was immunoSEQ multiplex PCR. Of about 1.9 million clones listed, around 93% were seen once; the top ten hold around 1.8%.

This TCR was sampled from a man younger than 35 in good health. Some clones in this sample may be carry-over from other donors' samples. The chain joins TRBV19 to TRBJ2-1; the D is unclear. Sequencing used naive CD8+ T cells from PBMCs. In DNA, the CDR3 is TGTGCCAGTAGTATTTGGGGTTATGGTTTCAATGAGCAGTTCTTC. Translated: CASSIWGYGFNEQFF. The variable domain in full, completed from reference TRBV19 and TRBJ2-1, reads DGGITQSPKYLFRKEGQNVTLSCEQNLNHDAMYWYRQDPGQGLRLIYYSQIVNDFQKGDIAEGYSVSREKKESFPLTVTSAQKNPTAFYLCASSIWGYGFNEQFFGPGTRLTVL.